The 31 T cell receptor beta chains below all came from one sample that was sequenced in a study of beta chain features in type 1 diabetes (dated by TCRdb to 2017 to 2018). The library was made by the immunoSEQ multiplex PCR assay. The High Capacity cDNA Reverse Transcription Kit was used to reverse transcribe all of the isolated RNA, meaning that expressed TCRB transcripts were what got sequenced. Sourced from immuneACCESS, this table was stored by TCRdb with only in-frame sequences that have V and J called. A share of the clones is absent; for the studies checked, an unresolved V gene accounts for under half, and the remainder has no known explanation. This sample holds almost 350,000 clones; less than 9.5% were observed only once. Less than 0.45% of the sample goes to the ten largest clones. What was sequenced was central memory CD4+ T cells from blood. The receptors shown here come from a woman aged 18-30 years in good health.

In this sample, this clone turned up a few times. The chain has TRBV28 and TRBJ2-6, with 7 bases lining up with TRBD2. V shed 3 bases, J shed 0 bases, and the junction held 5 bases outside the gene matches. Germline assignment: CDR1 MDHEN and CDR2 SYDVKM. This CDR3 has 17 residues. The CDR3 DNA reads TGTGCCAGCAGTTTGTTGGGCGGGAGCTCTGGGGCCAACGTCCTGACTTTC. Translation: CASSLLGGSSGANVLTF. Complete variable domain (other parts from reference TRBV28 and TRBJ2-6): DVKVTQSSRYLVKRTGEKVFLECVQDMDHENMFWYRQDPGLGLRLIYFSYDVKMKEKGDIPEGYSVSREKKERFSLILESASTNQTSMYLCASSLLGGSSGANVLTFGAGSRLTVL.

The V and J genes are TRBV5-1 and TRBJ2-3; D might be TRBD2 (6 bases). This CDR3 spans 15 amino acids. Trimming took 4 bases from V and 1 from J, leaving 13 bases between them. Germline assignment: CDR1 SGHRS and CDR2 YFSETQ. The CDR3 reads CASSPTSQGTDTQYF. CDR3 in DNA: TGCGCCAGCAGCCCGACTAGTCAAGGCACAGATACGCAGTATTTT.

This chain uses TRBV7-2 with TRBJ2-5; D gene uncertain. CDR3 length equals 13 residues. Germline CDR1 and CDR2: SGHTA and FQGNSA. Trimming pared 3 bases from V and 5 bases from J, leaving 10 bases between. As DNA, the CDR3 is TGTGCCAGCAGCTTTGTCGTTTACGAGACCCAGTACTTC. Translation: CASSFVVYETQYF.

This clone has just a few counts. This sequence joins TRBV6-6 and TRBJ1-2; TRBD1 agrees at 9 bases. Trimming at V came to 10 bases and at J to 6 bases, leaving 9 bases not matched to a gene. This CDR3 spans 13 amino acids. CDR1 is MNHNY, CDR2 SVGAGI, per germline (reference sequence). The CDR3 sequence is CATHTQGANGYTF. The CDR3, as DNA: TGTGCCACTCATACACAGGGGGCAAATGGCTACACCTTC.

Only a few counts were recorded for this clone. The chain has TRBV7-2 and TRBJ2-3; TRBD2 agrees at 8 bases. The CDR3 is made up of 15 amino acids. CDR1 and CDR2 from the germline V gene are SGHTA and FQGNSA. Losses at the gene ends were 3 bases for V and 6 bases for J; bases not matched to a gene: 8. The DNA for the CDR3 is TGTGCCAGCAGCTTTTTAGCGGGAATGGCTGATACGCAGTATTTT. Its protein product is CASSFLAGMADTQYF.

This clone was seen only a few times. This sequence joins TRBV28 and TRBJ2-1; D might be TRBD2 (5 bases). The germline V gene encodes CDR1 MDHEN and CDR2 SYDVKM. V lost 6 bases and J 7 bases, leaving 13 bases between the germline ends. The CDR3 spans 13 residues. The CDR3 here is CASRFMSGNEQFF. CDR3 DNA sequence: TGTGCCAGCAGGTTTATGTCGGGGAATGAGCAGTTCTTC.

This clone showed up many times. V is TRBV7-2 and J is TRBJ2-3; 10 nucleotides line up with TRBD2. Germline trimming cut 9 bases from V and 4 bases from J; bases unmatched to any gene: 7. CDR1 and CDR2 (germline): SGHTA, FQGNSA. This CDR3 region has 14 residues. Here the CDR3 DNA reads TGTGCCAGGATGACTAGCGGGTTCCCAGATACGCAGTATTTT. This gives the protein CARMTSGFPDTQYF.

The rearrangement links TRBV9 to TRBJ2-7; 8 bases are a match to TRBD2. With 6 bases clipped from V and 4 bases from J, the junction kept 9 bases outside the gene matches. The CDR3 runs 14 residues. Germline CDR1 is SGDLS and CDR2 is YYNGEE. The CDR3 spells CASNPGGAGYEQYF. The CDR3 DNA is TGTGCCAGCAACCCCGGGGGGGCGGGATACGAGCAGTACTTC.

At least ten counts were recorded for this clone. The rearrangement joins TRBV10-3 to TRBJ1-1, with TRBD1 as a possible D gene (5 bases). The ends were cut back, 2 bases at V and 3 bases at J, with 13 bases in the middle. The CDR3 runs to 15 residues. The germline gives CDR1 ENHRY, CDR2 SYGVKD. The CDR3 protein is CAISERAGPHTEAFF. The CDR3 DNA sequence: TGTGCCATCAGTGAGAGGGCAGGGCCGCACACTGAAGCTTTCTTT.

This chain uses TRBV6-5 with TRBJ2-7; the D gene is possibly TRBD1 (5 bases). Trimming stripped 6 bases from V and 6 bases from J, with 18 bases between. Looked up from germline, CDR1 is MNHEY and CDR2 is SVGAGI. CDR3 length: 14 residues. The CDR3 loop is CASSIKTGTGEQYF. CDR3 DNA: TGTGCCAGCAGCATAAAAACAGGCACGGGCGAGCAGTACTTC.

The chain recombines TRBV7-8 with TRBJ1-1; D might be TRBD1 (5 bases). The germline gives CDR1 SGHVS, CDR2 FQNEAQ. The ends were cut back, 5 bases at V and 4 bases at J, with 14 bases in the middle. This CDR3 is built from 14 residues. The CDR3 protein is CASSGSGTGTEAFF. The CDR3 DNA reads TGTGCCAGCAGCGGATCAGGGACCGGCACTGAAGCTTTCTTT.

The rearrangement uses TRBV4-2 and TRBJ2-1, with 11 bases lining up with TRBD2. CDR1 is LGHNA and CDR2 is YNFKEQ in the germline V gene. J was trimmed by 6 bases and V by 4 bases; bases with no gene match: 5. CDR3 length: 15 residues. CDR3 sequence (DNA): TGTGCCAGCAGCCCCGGACTAGCGGGTAGCAATGAGCAGTTCTTC. This translates into CASSPGLAGSNEQFF.

This clone came up a few times. The V call is TRBV10-2, the J call TRBJ1-2; the D gene is possibly TRBD1 (5 bases). Trimming cost V 4 bases and J 10 bases, with 13 bases left between them. Germline-derived CDR1 and CDR2 are WSHSY and SAAADI. The CDR3 spans 12 residues. The CDR3 DNA is TGCGCCAGCAGTGCCAGGGATGGGTACTACACCTTC. It codes for CASSARDGYYTF.

This clone has more than one count but fewer than ten. This chain links TRBV7-2 with TRBJ2-7, with TRBD1 matching over 8 bases. Per germline, CDR1 SGHTA and CDR2 FQGNSA. The CDR3 spans 17 residues. The junction had 16 bases not matched to a gene; V was cut back by 5 bases and J by 4 bases. The CDR3 loop reads CASSGQGGGNRMYEQYF. The CDR3 DNA follows: TGTGCCAGCAGCGGACAGGGAGGAGGGAATCGTATGTACGAGCAGTACTTC.

This clone appeared many times. The rearrangement joins TRBV29-1 to TRBJ1-2; the D is unclear. The CDR3 is 11 residues long. Trimming pared 4 bases from V and 7 bases from J, leaving 10 bases between. CDR1 SQVTM and CDR2 ANQGSEA come from the germline V gene. Here the CDR3 DNA reads TGCAGCGTTGTGGACCAAGGTGGCTACACCTTC. This codes for CSVVDQGGYTF.

This clone has a handful of counts. This rearrangement joins TRBV4-2 to TRBJ1-5; no clear D. Germline CDR1 is LGHNA and CDR2 is YNFKEQ. V lost 0 bases, J lost 7 bases, and 7 bases lay in between. The CDR3 runs to 13 residues. CDR3 DNA: TGTGCCAGCAGCCAAGAATCCAACCAGCCCCAGCATTTT. Protein sequence: CASSQESNQPQHF.

This clone was detected many times. This chain uses TRBV6-1 with TRBJ2-5; D call uncertain. Germline CDR1 reads MNHNS; CDR2 reads SASEGT. Trimming stripped 0 bases from V and 5 bases from J, with 13 bases between. The CDR3 runs to 15 residues. The CDR3 nucleotides are TGTGCCAGCAGTGAAGCAGTGGGTGGATTGGAGACCCAGTACTTC. Protein sequence: CASSEAVGGLETQYF.

The rearrangement links TRBV9 to TRBJ1-1; tentatively, D is TRBD1 (6 bases). Per germline, CDR1 SGDLS and CDR2 YYNGEE. V was pared by 3 bases and J by 6 bases, with 18 bases between. The length of the CDR3 is 15 residues. CDR3 nucleotides: TGTGCCAGCAGCGCTACAGGGTCGACTGGAGCTGAAGCTTTCTTT. Its protein is CASSATGSTGAEAFF. Combining the CDR3 with reference TRBV9 and TRBJ1-1 gives the whole variable domain DSGVTQTPKHLITATGQRVTLRCSPRSGDLSVYWYQQSLDQGLQFLIQYYNGEERAKGNILERFSAQQFPDLHSELNLSSLELGDSALYFCASSATGSTGAEAFFGQGTRLTVV.

This chain connects TRBV7-6 to TRBJ2-1; 9 bases are a match to TRBD2. V dropped 3 bases and J dropped 7; count of bases not matched to a gene: 13. Germline V lookup: CDR1 SGHVS, CDR2 FNYEAQ. This CDR3 contains 17 residues. The DNA of the CDR3 is TGTGCCAGCAGCTTGGACACGCGAACTAGCGGGCAAAATGAGCAGTTCTTC. This codes for CASSLDTRTSGQNEQFF.

This clone was found a few times. The V call is TRBV11-1, the J call TRBJ2-3, with 9 bases fitting TRBD2. The CDR3 has 16 residues. The V gene's germline CDR1 is SGHAT and CDR2 FQDESV (reference sequence). The V gene end was trimmed by 3 bases and the J gene end by 4 bases; junction bases not matched to a gene: 8. For the CDR3, the DNA is TGTGCCAGCAGCTTCCGGGCGGGAGGGCCCTCAGATACGCAGTATTTT. This codes for CASSFRAGGPSDTQYF.

This clone was recorded a few times. This rearrangement joins TRBV28 to TRBJ2-5, with 8 bases fitting TRBD1. The CDR3 totals 16 residues. V shed 4 bases, J shed 4 bases, and the junction held 11 bases outside the gene matches. From germline, CDR1 is MDHEN and CDR2 SYDVKM. CDR3 DNA sequence: TGTGCCAGCAGTTCCTCCGGCAGGGGGCGACCAGAGACCCAGTACTTC. Amino acids: CASSSSGRGRPETQYF.

The chain joins TRBV5-1 to TRBJ2-7; D remains unclear. CDR3 length equals 12 residues. V was cut by 3 bases and J by 6 bases, with 10 bases left in between. Germline V gene sequence: CDR1 SGHRS, CDR2 YFSETQ. The CDR3 coding sequence is TGCGCCAGCAGCTCGGACGTGTCCGAGCAGTACTTC. Amino acids: CASSSDVSEQYF.

V and J are TRBV4-2 and TRBJ2-5; D is ambiguous. This CDR3 comprises 13 residues. The ends were cut back, 0 bases at V and 7 bases at J, with 9 bases in the middle. Germline CDR1 is LGHNA and CDR2 is YNFKEQ. The DNA of the CDR3 is TGTGCCAGCAGCCAAGAACCCAATCTGACCCAGTACTTC. Translation: CASSQEPNLTQYF.

The CDR3 reads CASVWREGNYNEQFF. CDR3 nucleotide sequence: TGTGCCAGCGTTTGGCGGGAGGGTAACTACAATGAGCAGTTCTTC. The chain recombines TRBV2 with TRBJ2-1; TRBD2 matches 9 bases. The V segment lost 8 bases and the J segment 3 bases; nucleotides outside the gene matches: 8. The CDR3 length is 15 residues. The germline V gene has CDR1 SNHLY and CDR2 FYNNEI.

The chain recombines TRBV10-3 with TRBJ2-5, with a weak D call TRBD2 (5 bases). The CDR3 extends over 14 amino acids. In germline, CDR1 is ENHRY, CDR2 SYGVKD. The V gene lost 2 bases and the J gene lost 2 bases, with 9 bases spanning the gap. The DNA of the CDR3 is TGTGCCATCAGTGAGGGGAGAGGGCAAGAGACCCAGTACTTC. This translates into CAISEGRGQETQYF.

This clone was found many times. This chain joins TRBV7-2 and TRBJ2-1; no clear D. V lost 4 bases to trimming and J lost 6 bases, with 10 bases between them. The CDR3 length is 13 residues. CDR1 and CDR2 (germline): SGHTA, FQGNSA. CDR3 sequence: CASSSDYFNEQFF. Written as DNA, the CDR3 is TGTGCCAGCAGCTCTGATTACTTCAATGAGCAGTTCTTC.

This clone was observed a handful of times. J is TRBJ1-2 and V is TRBV5-1, with a weak D call TRBD1 (6 bases). The CDR3 totals 14 residues. Germline assignment: CDR1 SGHRS and CDR2 YFSETQ. Between the trimmed V and J ends, which lost 3 bases and 2 bases, there was a span of 11 bases. The DNA of the CDR3 is TGCGCCAGCAGCTGGGGAGGGGGGAACTATGGCTACACCTTC. The encoded protein is CASSWGGGNYGYTF.

This clone was seen at least ten times. The chain employs TRBV10-3 and TRBJ2-1; 8 bases align to TRBD2. The CDR3 spans 16 residues. With 6 bases clipped from V and 0 bases from J, the junction kept 7 bases outside the gene matches. Per germline, CDR1 ENHRY and CDR2 SYGVKD. The CDR3 loop reads CAISNGLADSYNEQFF. CDR3 coding DNA: TGTGCCATCAGCAACGGACTAGCCGACTCCTACAATGAGCAGTTCTTC.

This clone was observed at least ten times. This chain connects TRBV7-4 to TRBJ1-5; D gene ambiguous. Trimming stripped 5 bases from V and 7 bases from J, with 15 bases between. The length of the CDR3 is 14 residues. Germline loops: CDR1 SGHVT, CDR2 SQSDAQ. The CDR3 bases are TGTGCCAGCAGCCCCGACTGGGAAAGGCAGCCCCAGCATTTT. Translation: CASSPDWERQPQHF.

Here the CDR3 reads CASSVGASQTGELFF. CDR3 nucleotides: TGTGCCAGCAGCGTAGGTGCGTCGCAAACCGGGGAGCTGTTTTTT. The chain couples TRBV9 to TRBJ2-2; no clear D. The CDR3 contains 15 residues. Deletions cut 0 bases from V and 5 bases from J, with 11 bases between. The germline V gene encodes CDR1 SGDLS and CDR2 YYNGEE. The complete variable domain, with remaining parts taken from reference TRBV9 and TRBJ2-2, reads DSGVTQTPKHLITATGQRVTLRCSPRSGDLSVYWYQQSLDQGLQFLIQYYNGEERAKGNILERFSAQQFPDLHSELNLSSLELGDSALYFCASSVGASQTGELFFGEGSRLTVL.

V gene TRBV5-1 combines with J gene TRBJ2-7; TRBD1 matches 8 bases. V lost 2 bases and J lost 6; bases outside the gene matches: 7. Germline V gives CDR1 SGHRS, CDR2 YFSETQ. This CDR3 is 14 amino acids long. The CDR3 nucleotides read TGCGCCAGCAGCTTACGCGGACAGGGCCGCGAGCAGTACTTC. This translates into CASSLRGQGREQYF.